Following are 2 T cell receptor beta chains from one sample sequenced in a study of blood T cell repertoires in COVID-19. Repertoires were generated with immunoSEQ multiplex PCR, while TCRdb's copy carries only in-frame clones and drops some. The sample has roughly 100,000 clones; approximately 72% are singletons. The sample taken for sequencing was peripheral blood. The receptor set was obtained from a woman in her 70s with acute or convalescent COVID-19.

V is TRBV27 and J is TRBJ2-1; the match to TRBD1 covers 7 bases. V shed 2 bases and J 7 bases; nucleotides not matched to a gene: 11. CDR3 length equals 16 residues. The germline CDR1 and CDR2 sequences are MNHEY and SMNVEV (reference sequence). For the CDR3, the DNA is TGTGCCAGCAGTTTACCGGACAGGCTCGATGTAAATGAGCAGTTCTTC. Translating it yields CASSLPDRLDVNEQFF.

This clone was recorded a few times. As DNA, the CDR3 is TGTGCCAGCAGCTTGCCCCCGGAGGGCAACTATGGCTACACCTTC. This gives the protein CASSLPPEGNYGYTF. This chain joins TRBV5-4 and TRBJ1-2; no definite D call. Per the germline V gene, CDR1 is SGHNT and CDR2 is YYREEE (reference sequence). CDR3 length: 15 residues. The ends were cut back, 1 base at V and 2 bases at J, with 12 bases in the middle.